A single sample is the source of the 3 T cell receptor beta chains below, sequenced in a study of T cells in localized non-small cell lung cancer. This table comes from immunoSEQ multiplex PCR, and its TCRdb copy is limited to in-frame clones, with some not included. In the table there are roughly 50,000 clones, about 89% of which are singletons. Material: peripheral blood, obtained before any cancer treatment. The receptors come from a man between 40 and 75 years old with stage I lung adenocarcinoma.

This sequence joins TRBV28 and TRBJ1-2, with no clear D. V shed 5 bases and J shed 7 bases, with 11 bases lying between them. CDR3 length: 12 residues. Germline CDR1 is MDHEN and CDR2 is SYDVKM. CDR3 sequence: CASSQGGSGYTF. The CDR3, as DNA: TGTGCCAGCAGTCAAGGAGGGAGTGGCTACACCTTC.

The genes are TRBV19 and TRBJ2-7, with D perhaps matching TRBD1 (5 bases). Germline CDR1 is LNHDA and CDR2 is SQIVND (reference sequence). The CDR3 extends over 15 amino acids. V lost 0 bases and J lost 9, with 18 bases in between. As DNA, the CDR3 is TGTGCCAGTAGTATAGATAACCAGGGTAAAACGGGGCAGTACTTC. This codes for CASSIDNQGKTGQYF.

The chain is built from TRBV7-9 and TRBJ1-2; no firm D call. Trimming pared 1 base from V and 4 bases from J, leaving 7 bases between. Germline V gene data show CDR1 as SEHNR and CDR2 as FQNEAQ (reference sequence). This CDR3 comprises 13 residues. CDR3 sequence: CASSLVGLYGYTF. DNA of the CDR3: TGTGCCAGCAGCTTAGTGGGTCTCTATGGCTACACCTTC.